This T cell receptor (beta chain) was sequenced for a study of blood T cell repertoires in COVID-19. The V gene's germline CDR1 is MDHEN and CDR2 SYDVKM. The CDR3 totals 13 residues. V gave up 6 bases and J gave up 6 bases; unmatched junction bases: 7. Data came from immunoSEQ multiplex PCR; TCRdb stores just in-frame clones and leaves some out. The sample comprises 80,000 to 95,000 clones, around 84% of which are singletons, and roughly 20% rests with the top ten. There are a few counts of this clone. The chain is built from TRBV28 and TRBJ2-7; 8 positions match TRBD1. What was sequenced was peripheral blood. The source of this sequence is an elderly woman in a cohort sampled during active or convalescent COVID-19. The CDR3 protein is CASRGTGPPEQYF. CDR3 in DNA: TGTGCCAGCAGAGGGACAGGTCCCCCCGAGCAGTACTTC.